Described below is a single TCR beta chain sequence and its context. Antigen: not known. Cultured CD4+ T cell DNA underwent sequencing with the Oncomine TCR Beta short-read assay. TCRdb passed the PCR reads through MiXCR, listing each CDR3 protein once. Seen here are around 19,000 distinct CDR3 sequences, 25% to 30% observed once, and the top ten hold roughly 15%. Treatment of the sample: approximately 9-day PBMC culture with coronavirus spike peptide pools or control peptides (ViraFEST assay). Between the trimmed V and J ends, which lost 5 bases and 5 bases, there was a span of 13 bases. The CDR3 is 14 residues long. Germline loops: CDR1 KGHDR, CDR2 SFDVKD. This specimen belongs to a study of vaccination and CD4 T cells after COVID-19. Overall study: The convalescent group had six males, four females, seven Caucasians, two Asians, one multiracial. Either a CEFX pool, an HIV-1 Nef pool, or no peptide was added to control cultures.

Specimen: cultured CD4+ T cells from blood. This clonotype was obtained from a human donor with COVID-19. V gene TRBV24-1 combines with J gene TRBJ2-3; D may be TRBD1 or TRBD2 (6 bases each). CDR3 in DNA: TGTGCCACCAGTGGCTGGGGGGCGGGAGATACGCAGTATTTT. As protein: CATSGWGAGDTQYF.